These 13 T cell receptor beta chains were all obtained from the same sample, sequenced in a study of control samples from healthy donors and cancer patients. Sequencing was performed with immunoSEQ multiplex PCR; in TCRdb, only in-frame clones are kept and a portion is missing. The table has 200,000 to 250,000 clones, over 90% seen once. The sequencing input was blood. These receptors came from a man aged 50-60 years in good health.

This clone was recorded once. This chain links TRBV6-1 with TRBJ1-5; 8 bases agree with TRBD1. Germline CDR1 is MNHNS and CDR2 is SASEGT. The J segment lost 6 bases and the V segment lost 4 bases, leaving 11 bases of the junction unmatched. This CDR3 has 16 residues. This CDR3 reads CASSVRTGQAGQPQHF. CDR3 sequence (DNA): TGTGCCAGCAGTGTACGGACAGGGCAAGCAGGTCAGCCCCAGCATTTT.

The J gene is TRBJ1-1, the V gene TRBV5-6; no definite D call. V was clipped by 3 bases and J by 0 bases, with 6 bases between them. Germline V lookup: CDR1 SGHDT, CDR2 YYEEEE. The CDR3 covers 13 residues. Here the CDR3 DNA reads TGTGCCAGCAGCTGGACTTTGAACACTGAAGCTTTCTTT. Encoded protein: CASSWTLNTEAFF.

This sequence joins TRBV27 and TRBJ1-2; D possibly corresponds to TRBD1 (6 bases). The CDR3 loop spans 15 amino acids. CDR1 and CDR2 from the germline V gene are MNHEY and SMNVEV (reference sequence). The germline V and J ends were trimmed by 6 bases and 4 bases, with 18 bases remaining between them. The CDR3 loop is CASRGAEAGSYGYTF. The CDR3, as DNA: TGTGCCAGCAGGGGGGCTGAGGCAGGTTCCTATGGCTACACCTTC.

The chain couples TRBV7-9 to TRBJ1-6, with 8 bases aligning to TRBD1. CDR3 length: 17 amino acids. Germline V gives CDR1 SEHNR, CDR2 FQNEAQ (reference sequence). V lost 4 bases and J lost 4; bases outside the gene matches: 9. The DNA for the CDR3 is TGTGCCAGCAGCTCCGTGGACAGGGTCTTTTATAATTCACCCCTCCACTTT. Translating it yields CASSSVDRVFYNSPLHF.

The V and J genes are TRBV19 and TRBJ1-2; maybe TRBD1 (6 bases). Trimming shortened V by 7 bases and J by 0 bases, and 9 bases separated the two germline ends. This CDR3 is 13 amino acids long. CDR1 is LNHDA, CDR2 SQIVND, per germline (reference sequence). The CDR3 bases are TGTGCCAGTACGAGACAGGCTAACTATGGCTACACCTTC. This sequence encodes CASTRQANYGYTF. Together with reference TRBV19 and TRBJ1-2, the CDR3 gives the full variable domain: DGGITQSPKYLFRKEGQNVTLSCEQNLNHDAMYWYRQDPGQGLRLIYYSQIVNDFQKGDIAEGYSVSREKKESFPLTVTSAQKNPTAFYLCASTRQANYGYTFGSGTRLTVV.

This rearrangement joins TRBV28 to TRBJ1-3; 9 positions match TRBD1. The V segment lost 8 bases and the J segment 5 bases; nucleotides outside the gene matches: 4. CDR1 is MDHEN and CDR2 is SYDVKM in the germline V gene. The CDR3 loop spans 13 amino acids. The CDR3 is CASWGQGRNTIYF. In DNA, the CDR3 is TGTGCCAGCTGGGGACAGGGACGAAACACCATATATTTT.

The genes are TRBV5-6 and TRBJ1-1, with 7 bases that match TRBD1. CDR3 length: 13 amino acids. Looked up from germline, CDR1 is SGHDT and CDR2 is YYEEEE. Losses at the gene ends were 3 bases for V and 8 bases for J; bases not matched to a gene: 7. In DNA, the CDR3 is TGTGCCAGCAGCTACGACAGGGCGGGAGAAGCTTTCTTT. This gives the protein CASSYDRAGEAFF. The full variable domain, rest sourced from reference TRBV5-6 and TRBJ1-1, is DAGVTQSPTHLIKTRGQQVTLRCSPKSGHDTVSWYQQALGQGPQFIFQYYEEEERQRGNFPDRFSGHQFPNYSSELNVNALLLGDSALYLCASSYDRAGEAFFGQGTRLTVV.

The rearrangement joins TRBV29-1 to TRBJ2-7, with D tentatively TRBD1 (6 bases). The germline gives CDR1 SQVTM, CDR2 ANQGSEA. With 5 bases removed from V and 5 bases from J, the gap between germline ends came to 13 bases. The CDR3 covers 12 residues. The CDR3 loop reads CSVTQGVDEQYF. The CDR3 region has the DNA TGCAGCGTTACACAGGGAGTGGACGAGCAGTACTTC.

The rearrangement joins TRBV6-1 to TRBJ2-5; tentatively, D is TRBD2 (6 bases). The V gene's germline CDR1 is MNHNS and CDR2 SASEGT. This CDR3 region has 14 residues. The V gene lost 3 bases and the J gene lost 4 bases, with 12 bases spanning the gap. The CDR3 loop reads CASSESLEGETQYF. As DNA, the CDR3 is TGTGCCAGCAGTGAGTCCTTGGAGGGAGAGACCCAGTACTTC.

A remark on this clone: At one end, the junction sequence differs from germline, possibly due to a read error. The V gene is TRBV28, the J gene TRBJ1-2; D possibly corresponds to TRBD1 (5 bases). The V gene's germline CDR1 is MDHEN and CDR2 SYDVKM. CDR3 length: 14 residues. CDR3 loop: CASSYLTEFYGYAF. The CDR3 coding sequence is TGTGCCAGCAGTTACCTGACAGAGTTCTATGGCTACGCCTTC.

V and J are TRBV20-1 and TRBJ1-2, with a possible D match to TRBD1 (6 bases). V was pared by 3 bases and J by 4 bases, with 21 bases between. CDR1 DFQATT and CDR2 SNEGSKA come from the germline V gene (reference sequence). This CDR3 contains 16 residues. CDR3: CSASRQGRKEAYGYTF. The CDR3 region has the DNA TGCAGTGCTAGTAGGCAGGGGAGGAAGGAGGCCTATGGCTACACCTTC.

The chain recombines TRBV4-1 with TRBJ2-2, with 14 bases that match TRBD2. CDR1 and CDR2 (germline): MGHRA, YSYEKL. CDR3 length: 19 residues. V dropped 4 bases and J dropped 2; count of bases not matched to a gene: 9. The DNA for the CDR3 is TGCGCCAGCAGCCTAATGCCGGGACTAGCGGGGGAAAACACCGGGGAGCTGTTTTTT. It translates to CASSLMPGLAGENTGELFF.

The chain carries TRBV6-2 or TRBV6-3 and TRBJ1-5; a weak D match, TRBD1 (5 bases). Looked up from germline, CDR1 is MNHEY and CDR2 is SVGEGT. The V end lost 0 bases, the J end lost 11 bases, and 11 bases lay between the germline ends. The CDR3 has 13 residues. The CDR3 sequence is CASSYSGTRTQHF. CDR3 sequence (DNA): TGTGCCAGCAGTTACTCAGGGACGCGTACCCAGCATTTT.